The source of this TCR beta chain is a study of blood T cell repertoires in COVID-19. Turning to the study itself: Material from acute and convalescent COVID-19 was sourced from the United States, Italy and Spain.

Original methodology: Estimates of nucleated cell counts were drawn from the amplification of reference gene primers. Assay used: immunoSEQ multiplex PCR; TCRdb lists only in-frame clones, some missing. The DNA was the basis for D and trimming; V, J and clone size are from that table. Among 100,000 to 150,000 clones listed, roughly 84% were seen once. This CDR3 is built from 17 residues. V lost 2 bases, J lost 0 bases, and 9 bases stayed unmatched. CDR1 is SGHDT and CDR2 is YYEEEE in the germline V gene. The TCR comes from a woman aged 80 or over with acute or convalescent COVID-19. This rearrangement joins TRBV5-6 to TRBJ2-3; 7 nucleotides match TRBD2. The sequenced material came from peripheral blood. For the CDR3, the DNA is TGTGCCAGCAGCTTCCGACGCCTAGCGGCTAGCACAGATACGCAGTATTTT. This encodes CASSFRRLAASTDTQYF.